The rows below give T cell receptor beta chains drawn from one sample of a study of neurological immune-mediated disorders. TCRdb analysed the 5' RACE reads with MiXCR anew, one entry per CDR3 protein. The table records 35,000 to 40,000 distinct CDR3 sequences, more than 9% of them present only once. The sequencing input was CD4+ T cells from blood. The receptors derive from a woman in her thirties with HTLV-1-associated myelopathy (HAM/TSP). Each CDR3 is given without its conserved first and last residue. Fields, in order: V gene, D gene, CDR3 protein. The D gene is left open where the match is weak.

>TRBV5-1|-
ASSPRGMESYEQY
>TRBV20-1|-
SAREGGIGTQY
>TRBV5-1|-
ASSLGANDIRTDTQY
>TRBV3-1|-
ASSQNTGELF
>TRBV3-1|TRBD2
ASSRTLAGVRTDTQY
>TRBV10-3|-
AIKASGETEAF
>TRBV5-1|TRBD2
ASSSGGILDPHEQY
>TRBV29-1|-
SVTPSDRDILIEQF
>TRBV20-1|-
SESGSPPGTQY
>TRBV20-1|-
SAPPWDGYGYT
>TRBV2|-
ASSGDWGQETQY
>TRBV20-1|TRBD1
SASAPGGGVTDTQY
>TRBV7-8|TRBD2
ASSLRLAGDTQY
>TRBV7-2|-
ASRWWGRSGELF
>TRBV20-1|-
TARADGFVGRYNEQF
>TRBV7-9|-
ASSLAAGGQPQH
>TRBV10-3|-
AISAVRLNTEAF
>TRBV9|-
ASSVGTRGETQY
>TRBV7-2|-
ASSRQVTGNQPQH
>TRBV5-4|-
DSSSDGPSGEKY
>TRBV20-1|TRBD1
SAGQAKKETQY
>TRBV6-2/TRBV6-3|-
ASRTQGPDTQY
>TRBV9|TRBD1
ASSGSPGTGISGNTIY
>TRBV20-1|-
SARDQGVGNTIY
>TRBV21-1|-
ASSKMGPSQF
>TRBV7-6|TRBD1
ASSLSLRDRVTGRTQY
>TRBV5-1|-
ASSLAGTANTDTQY
>TRBV12-3/TRBV12-4|TRBD2
ASSLSGTSGAVEQF
>TRBV7-2|-
ASSSPWGGYGYT
>TRBV7-9|-
ASSPPPNTEAF
>TRBV5-1|-
ASSGGLRLVNTEAF
>TRBV7-3|TRBD2
ASSLLAGGAGEQY
>TRBV5-1|TRBD2
ASSFGGGLASYEQY
>TRBV10-2|-
ASSILGGTYEQY
>TRBV6-6|-
ASSYPPTGSPLH
>TRBV3-1|-
ASSQDGNTGELF
>TRBV7-2|-
ASGARNTEAF
>TRBV20-1|TRBD1
SAIGTENTEAF
>TRBV11-2|-
ASSLAARLYGYT
>TRBV5-1|TRBD1
ASSLTGGSTYGYT
>TRBV5-1|-
ASSSLSGGRTEAF
>TRBV30|TRBD1
AWKRPDRENTEAF
>TRBV5-6|-
ASSSRTDFLTNEKLF
>TRBV11-3|-
ASSLAGTGVLNTEAF
>TRBV5-1|TRBD1
ASSRGDSPGEKLF
>TRBV4-2|TRBD2
ASSQQARGDTDTQY
>TRBV10-1|-
ASSESSRTDTQY
>TRBV10-3|TRBD1
AIRGTGGTANGYT
>TRBV12-3/TRBV12-4|-
ASSSQGYEQY
>TRBV19|TRBD2
ASTRSPGLAPNTGELF
>TRBV6-2/TRBV6-3|TRBD1
ASSYKAAAGQSFSNYGYT
>TRBV11-2|TRBD2
ASRTTSGGTYEQY
>TRBV7-2|-
ASSFPGVGANVLT